This TCR beta chain was captured by sequencing in a study of monozygotic twins with cystic fibrosis. Background on the study: Around 3 micrograms of fragmented DNA underwent about 15 PCR cycles for library preparation. Findings and caveats of the study: Age, concordance and disease severity did not associate with shared CDR3 numbers. Monozygotic CF twins shared more identical nucleotide clonotypes than unrelated patients.

This CDR3 has 16 amino acids. Trimming cost V 5 bases and J 3 bases; bases outside gene matches: 6. Germline CDR1 is MNHEY and CDR2 is SMNVEV (reference sequence). A note on this clone: Its antigen is unknown.

Sequencing used immunoSEQ multiplex PCR; TCRdb keeps in-frame clones, though not all of them. The sample includes around 14,000 clones, approximately 85% of them seen just once. Sequenced input: blood. The V and J genes are TRBV27 and TRBJ2-2; 10 positions match TRBD2. This TCR was recovered from a boy between 5 and 17 years old with cystic fibrosis. The CDR3 spells CASSTLAGEDTGELFF. The CDR3 DNA sequence: TGTGCCAGCAGTACGCTAGCGGGGGAGGACACCGGGGAGCTGTTTTTT.